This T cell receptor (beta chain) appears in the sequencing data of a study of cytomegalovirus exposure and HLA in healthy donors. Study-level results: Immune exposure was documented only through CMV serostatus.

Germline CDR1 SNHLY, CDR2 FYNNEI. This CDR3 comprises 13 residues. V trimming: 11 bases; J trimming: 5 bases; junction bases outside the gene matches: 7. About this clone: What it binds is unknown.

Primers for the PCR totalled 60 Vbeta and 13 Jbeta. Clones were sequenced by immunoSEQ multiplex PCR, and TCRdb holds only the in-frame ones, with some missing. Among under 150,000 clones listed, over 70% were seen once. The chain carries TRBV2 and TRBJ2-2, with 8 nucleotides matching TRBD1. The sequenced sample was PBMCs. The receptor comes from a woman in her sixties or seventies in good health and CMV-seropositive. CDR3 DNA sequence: TGTGCCGGCCGGACAGGGAGTACCGGGGAGCTGTTTTTT. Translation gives CAGRTGSTGELFF.